The subject of this entry is one T cell receptor beta chain. This sample was taken from a study of cytomegalovirus exposure and HLA in healthy donors. As for the donors, each was a healthy bone marrow donor. The PCR ran on 60 Vbeta and 13 Jbeta primers. The protocol was immunoSEQ multiplex PCR, while the TCRdb copy is restricted to in-frame clones and leaves out a portion. The sample consists of under 200,000 clones, about 80% of them appearing once. CDR3 length: 16 residues. Germline assignment: CDR1 SGHVS and CDR2 FNYEAQ. Between the trimmed V and J ends, which lost 3 bases and 3 bases, there was a span of 17 bases.

The TCR comes from a woman in her 50s in good health and CMV-seropositive. This chain links TRBV7-6 with TRBJ2-5; D is possibly TRBD1 (5 bases). Sequencing input: PBMCs. CDR3 sequence reads: CASSLTPGQGEETQYF. The CDR3 nucleotides read TGTGCCAGCAGCTTGACCCCCGGTCAGGGCGAAGAGACCCAGTACTTC. Complete variable domain (other parts from reference TRBV7-6 and TRBJ2-5): GAGVSQSPRYKVTKRGQDVALRCDPISGHVSLYWYRQALGQGPEFLTYFNYEAQQDKSGLPNDRFSAERPEGSISTLTIQRTEQRDSAMYRCASSLTPGQGEETQYFGPGTRLLVL.